The next 31 T cell receptor beta chains were all read from a single sample in a study of cytomegalovirus exposure and HLA in healthy donors. PCR amplification relied on 60 Vbeta primers (plus 13 Jbeta primers). Profiling relied on immunoSEQ multiplex PCR, and the TCRdb table lists in-frame clones only, not all of them. The profile shows about 110,000 clones, about 68% of them singletons. The sample comprised PBMCs. The receptors derive from a woman aged 40 to 50 in good health and CMV-seropositive.

This chain connects TRBV7-9 to TRBJ2-1; D ambiguous. V was clipped by 2 bases and J by 6 bases, with 5 bases between them. This CDR3 spans 12 amino acids. From germline, CDR1 is SEHNR and CDR2 FQNEAQ (reference sequence). This CDR3 is CASSLQVNEQFF. The DNA for the CDR3 is TGTGCCAGCAGCTTACAGGTCAATGAGCAGTTCTTC. Full variable domain (outside the CDR3, taken from reference TRBV7-9 and TRBJ2-1): DTGVSQNPRHKITKRGQNVTFRCDPISEHNRLYWYRQTLGQGPEFLTYFQNEAQLEKSRLLSDRFSAERPKGSFSTLEIQRTEQGDSAMYLCASSLQVNEQFFGPGTRLTVL.

The chain has TRBV5-1 and TRBJ2-7; 11 bases are a match to TRBD2. V lost 4 bases, J lost 4 bases, and 4 bases stayed unmatched. Germline V gene sequence: CDR1 SGHRS, CDR2 YFSETQ. The CDR3 loop spans 14 amino acids. CDR3 sequence (DNA): TGCGCCAGCAGCCCGGGACTAGCGGTATACGAGCAGTACTTC. This encodes CASSPGLAVYEQYF.

V and J are TRBV6-1 and TRBJ2-1, with D tentatively TRBD1 (5 bases). Germline V CDR1 and CDR2: MNHNS, SASEGT. The CDR3 covers 14 residues. The V end was cut by 7 bases, the J end by 0 bases, with 10 bases between. Here the CDR3 reads CASTARGSYNEQFF. CDR3 in DNA: TGTGCCAGCACCGCAAGGGGCTCCTACAATGAGCAGTTCTTC.

This chain uses TRBV7-9 with TRBJ2-5; D is uncertain. The CDR3 runs 16 residues. Looked up from germline, CDR1 is SEHNR and CDR2 is FQNEAQ (reference sequence). Trimming pared 5 bases from V and 1 base from J, leaving 17 bases between. CDR3 nucleotides: TGTGCCAGCAGCCATTCCCTCCTTGGCAGCCAAGAGACCCAGTACTTC. Protein product: CASSHSLLGSQETQYF.

J is TRBJ2-5 and V is TRBV5-8; D unresolved. The CDR3 sequence is 12 residues long. V was cut by 0 bases and J by 4 bases, with 4 bases left in between. Germline loops: CDR1 SGHTS, CDR2 YDEGEE. Here the CDR3 DNA reads TGTGCCAGCAGCTTGGGTCTAGAGACCCAGTACTTC. This translates into CASSLGLETQYF.

The chain joins TRBV29-1 to TRBJ1-1; maybe TRBD1 (6 bases). Trimming shortened V by 7 bases and J by 3 bases, and 12 bases separated the two germline ends. CDR3 length equals 12 residues. Germline assignment: CDR1 SQVTM and CDR2 ANQGSEA. CDR3 DNA sequence: TGCAGCGCCGGGGACACTTACACTGAAGCTTTCTTT. This codes for CSAGDTYTEAFF.

The table lists this clone with a few counts. The chain joins TRBV19 to TRBJ1-2; D possibly corresponds to TRBD1 (6 bases). This CDR3 contains 15 residues. Deletions cut 5 bases from V and 6 bases from J, with 19 bases between. CDR1 is LNHDA and CDR2 is SQIVND in the germline V gene (reference sequence). The CDR3 protein is CASSADEGVGDGYTF. As DNA, the CDR3 is TGTGCCAGTAGTGCCGATGAGGGGGTCGGGGATGGCTACACCTTC.

The J gene is TRBJ2-2, the V gene TRBV2, with no clear D. V was trimmed by 4 bases and J by 0 bases, leaving 12 bases between them. Germline loops: CDR1 SNHLY, CDR2 FYNNEI. The CDR3 runs to 16 residues. CDR3 sequence reads: CASSVEANANTGELFF. CDR3 bases: TGTGCCAGCAGTGTGGAAGCGAACGCGAACACCGGGGAGCTGTTTTTT. Together with reference TRBV2 and TRBJ2-2, the CDR3 gives the full variable domain: EPEVTQTPSHQVTQMGQEVILRCVPISNHLYFYWYRQILGQKVEFLVSFYNNEISEKSEIFDDQFSVERPDGSNFTLKIRSTKLEDSAMYFCASSVEANANTGELFFGEGSRLTVL.

The rearrangement links TRBV11-3 to TRBJ2-2; D not certain. Germline-derived CDR1 and CDR2 are SGHNT and YENEEA. The CDR3 extends over 13 amino acids. The ends were cut back, 1 base at V and 6 bases at J, with 6 bases in the middle. The CDR3 is CASSLVTAGELFF. CDR3 DNA: TGTGCCAGCAGCTTAGTTACAGCCGGGGAGCTGTTTTTT.

The chain employs TRBV4-2 and TRBJ2-2, with 13 bases fitting TRBD2. The CDR3 sequence is 17 residues long. Germline V gene lookup returns CDR1 LGHNA and CDR2 YNFKEQ. Trimming removed 1 base from V and 5 bases from J; junction bases left unmatched: 4. The CDR3 sequence: CASSQGGLAGLTGELFF. The CDR3 DNA reads TGTGCCAGCAGCCAAGGGGGACTAGCGGGGCTAACCGGGGAGCTGTTTTTT.

The chain couples TRBV12-5 to TRBJ2-1; TRBD2 matches 9 bases. The CDR3 loop spans 15 amino acids. From germline, CDR1 is LGHNT and CDR2 FRNRAP. J lost 6 bases, V lost 6 bases, and 9 bases had no gene match. CDR3 coding DNA: TGTGCTAGTGGCCGGGTCAGCGGGAGGACCAATGAGCAGTTCTTC. This codes for CASGRVSGRTNEQFF.

This chain connects TRBV29-1 to TRBJ1-1; 10 positions match TRBD1. J gave up 4 bases and V 7 bases, and 6 bases lay outside the gene matches. CDR1 and CDR2 (germline): SQVTM, ANQGSEA. This CDR3 comprises 13 residues. Written as DNA, the CDR3 is TGCAGCGCCGGGACAGGGGAGGGCACTGAAGCTTTCTTT. Protein sequence: CSAGTGEGTEAFF.

The rearrangement links TRBV10-3 to TRBJ2-3; a possible D gene is TRBD2 (6 bases). Trimming cost V 9 bases and J 0 bases, with 7 bases left between them. This CDR3 spans 12 amino acids. Germline V gene sequence: CDR1 ENHRY, CDR2 SYGVKD. CDR3 DNA: TGTGCCATGGGGGGTAGCACAGATACGCAGTATTTT. Protein product: CAMGGSTDTQYF.

V gene TRBV5-1 combines with J gene TRBJ2-3; 8 bases line up with TRBD1. The CDR3 runs to 17 residues. Germline values: CDR1 SGHRS, CDR2 YFSETQ. Trimming cost V 3 bases and J 5 bases; bases outside gene matches: 14. The CDR3 nucleotides read TGCGCCAGCAGCTCGAACCAGGGGGCAGGGGTTGGAGATACGCAGTATTTT. Amino acid sequence: CASSSNQGAGVGDTQYF. Based on the CDR3 plus reference TRBV5-1 and TRBJ2-3, the full variable domain is KAGVTQTPRYLIKTRGQQVTLSCSPISGHRSVSWYQQTPGQGLQFLFEYFSETQRNKGNFPGRFSGRQFSNSRSEMNVSTLELGDSALYLCASSSNQGAGVGDTQYFGPGTRLTVL.

V gene TRBV6-5 combines with J gene TRBJ2-5; possible D gene TRBD2, 6 bases. Trimming left V 2 bases short and J 7 bases short, with 14 bases between. This CDR3 spans 14 amino acids. Germline V gene sequence: CDR1 MNHEY, CDR2 SVGAGI. Written as DNA, the CDR3 is TGTGCCAGCAGTTACGATTGGAGAGCGGGGACCCAGTACTTC. The encoded protein is CASSYDWRAGTQYF.

This clone occurred a few times. This chain links TRBV7-2 with TRBJ2-4, with D perhaps TRBD2 (5 bases). The CDR3 consists of 13 residues. Per the germline V gene, CDR1 is SGHTA and CDR2 is FQGNSA. The V end lost 5 bases, the J end lost 5 bases, and 10 bases lay between the germline ends. In DNA, the CDR3 is TGTGCCAGCAGCCCCGGGGTCCAAAACATTCAGTACTTC. Translating gives CASSPGVQNIQYF.

This clone was found once. This chain connects TRBV5-1 to TRBJ2-2; a weak D match, TRBD1 (6 bases). The ends were cut back, 0 bases at V and 6 bases at J, with 12 bases in the middle. The CDR3 sequence is 15 residues long. The germline CDR1 and CDR2 sequences are SGHRS and YFSETQ. The CDR3 spells CASSLAPQGAGELFF. The CDR3 DNA reads as TGCGCCAGCAGCTTGGCCCCACAGGGAGCCGGGGAGCTGTTTTTT.

V is TRBV5-5 and J is TRBJ2-1; 11 nucleotides align to TRBD1. Losses at the gene ends were 2 bases for V and 10 bases for J; bases not matched to a gene: 5. The CDR3 has 14 amino acids. Germline V gene sequence: CDR1 SGHKS, CDR2 YYEKEE (reference sequence). The CDR3 spells CASSFFGDRGEQFF. The CDR3 bases are TGTGCCAGCAGCTTCTTCGGGGACAGGGGGGAGCAGTTCTTC.

CDR3 sequence: CASGTSSFSYNEQFF. DNA of the CDR3: TGTGCCAGTGGGACTAGCTCATTCTCCTACAATGAGCAGTTCTTC. The chain combines TRBV19 with TRBJ2-1; TRBD2 aligns across 9 bases. With 8 bases clipped from V and 0 bases from J, the junction kept 5 bases outside the gene matches. The CDR3 runs 15 residues. Germline V gene data show CDR1 as LNHDA and CDR2 as SQIVND (reference sequence).

This clone was counted between two and nine times. DNA for the CDR3: TGTGCCAGCACCAGCGACAGGAATCAGCCCCAGCATTTT. Its protein product is CASTSDRNQPQHF. The V call is TRBV7-2, the J call TRBJ1-5, with a tentative D call TRBD1 (6 bases). Deletions cut 7 bases from V and 4 bases from J, with 11 bases between. Germline CDR1 and CDR2: SGHTA and FQGNSA. The CDR3 has 13 amino acids.

The rearrangement links TRBV7-9 to TRBJ2-2, with TRBD1 matching over 7 bases. This CDR3 spans 16 amino acids. Germline CDR1 is SEHNR and CDR2 is FQNEAQ (reference sequence). The ends lost 5 bases at V and 0 bases at J; junction bases unmatched: 6. In DNA, the CDR3 is TGTGCCAGCAGCCCGATTGGGACAGCGAACACCGGGGAGCTGTTTTTT. Translated: CASSPIGTANTGELFF. Drawing the rest from reference TRBV7-9 and TRBJ2-2, the complete variable domain is DTGVSQNPRHKITKRGQNVTFRCDPISEHNRLYWYRQTLGQGPEFLTYFQNEAQLEKSRLLSDRFSAERPKGSFSTLEIQRTEQGDSAMYLCASSPIGTANTGELFFGEGSRLTVL.

V usage is TRBV18 and J usage is TRBJ2-7; maybe TRBD1 (5 bases). CDR3 size: 16 residues. The V and J ends lost 3 bases and 2 bases respectively, with 17 bases between them. Germline V gene data show CDR1 as KGHSH and CDR2 as LQKENI. This chain's CDR3 is CASSPNRQGVAYEQYF. The CDR3 nucleotides are TGTGCCAGCTCACCGAATCGGCAGGGTGTGGCCTACGAGCAGTACTTC.

This chain joins TRBV7-9 and TRBJ2-1; 11 bases agree with TRBD2. The CDR3 runs 16 residues. CDR1 SEHNR and CDR2 FQNEAQ come from the germline V gene (reference sequence). The junction had 2 bases not matched to a gene; V was cut back by 3 bases and J by 1 base. The CDR3 coding sequence is TGTGCCAGCAGCTTGACTAGCGGGAAATCCTACAATGAGCAGTTCTTC. It codes for CASSLTSGKSYNEQFF.

The rearrangement joins TRBV11-1 to TRBJ2-3; 13 nucleotides line up with TRBD2. The V segment lost 5 bases and the J segment 6 bases; nucleotides outside the gene matches: 11. The CDR3 has 17 residues. CDR1 is SGHAT and CDR2 is FQDESV in the germline V gene (reference sequence). The CDR3 protein is CASSTLLAGGPEDTQYF. Written as DNA, the CDR3 is TGTGCCAGCAGCACCCTACTAGCGGGAGGGCCTGAGGATACGCAGTATTTT.

The V gene is TRBV19, the J gene TRBJ2-7, with D tentatively TRBD1 (5 bases). Germline CDR1 LNHDA, CDR2 SQIVND (reference sequence). Trimming shortened V by 6 bases and J by 0 bases, and 15 bases separated the two germline ends. The CDR3 sequence is 15 residues long. CDR3 in amino acids: CASSDDSQSSYEQYF. The DNA of the CDR3 is TGTGCCAGTAGCGACGACAGCCAGAGCTCCTACGAGCAGTACTTC.

J is TRBJ2-3 and V is TRBV18; D is possibly TRBD2 (6 bases). The CDR3 has 14 residues. V was clipped by 0 bases and J by 5 bases, with 9 bases between them. Germline V gene data show CDR1 as KGHSH and CDR2 as LQKENI. The DNA for the CDR3 is TGTGCCAGCTCACCACCGGGGGGTGGAGATACGCAGTATTTT. It translates to CASSPPGGGDTQYF.

The chain employs TRBV6-6 and TRBJ1-5; possible D gene TRBD1, 5 bases. Trimming left V 5 bases short and J 9 bases short, with 17 bases between. CDR3 length equals 14 residues. Germline V gives CDR1 MNHNY, CDR2 SVGAGI (reference sequence). The CDR3: CASSIQDPLGPQHF. In DNA, the CDR3 is TGTGCCAGCAGTATACAGGACCCGTTGGGGCCCCAGCATTTT.

The chain carries TRBV5-6 and TRBJ2-5; 13 bases are shared with TRBD2. V was clipped by 4 bases and J by 4 bases; unmatched bases: 4. CDR1 is SGHDT and CDR2 is YYEEEE in the germline V gene. CDR3 length: 15 amino acids. The CDR3 loop reads CASSPRLAGGETQYF. CDR3 nucleotides: TGTGCCAGCAGCCCTCGACTAGCGGGGGGAGAGACCCAGTACTTC. Combining the CDR3 with reference TRBV5-6 and TRBJ2-5 gives the whole variable domain DAGVTQSPTHLIKTRGQQVTLRCSPKSGHDTVSWYQQALGQGPQFIFQYYEEEERQRGNFPDRFSGHQFPNYSSELNVNALLLGDSALYLCASSPRLAGGETQYFGPGTRLLVL.

The J gene is TRBJ2-1, the V gene TRBV10-3, with a weak D call TRBD1 (6 bases). The CDR3 is made up of 17 amino acids. The germline V gene has CDR1 ENHRY and CDR2 SYGVKD. Trimming removed 4 bases from V and 5 bases from J, with 21 bases in between. In DNA, the CDR3 is TGTGCCATCAGTGTTCGAACGGACAGAACCAACGACAATGAGCAGTTCTTC. It specifies CAISVRTDRTNDNEQFF.

The chain couples TRBV2 to TRBJ2-7; TRBD2 agrees at 14 bases. The CDR3 sequence is 14 residues long. Germline CDR1 and CDR2: SNHLY and FYNNEI. With V trimmed by 7 bases and J by 4 bases, 3 bases remained unmatched. CDR3 nucleotide sequence: TGTGCCAGCATCGGGACTAGCGGGAGTTACGAGCAGTACTTC. This translates into CASIGTSGSYEQYF.

This rearrangement joins TRBV18 to TRBJ2-5; 8 nucleotides line up with TRBD1. From germline, CDR1 is KGHSH and CDR2 LQKENI. The CDR3 contains 15 residues. With V trimmed by 5 bases and J by 2 bases, 7 bases remained unmatched. The CDR3 reads CASSDTGGLQETQYF. CDR3 nucleotide sequence: TGTGCCAGCTCAGACACAGGGGGTCTACAAGAGACCCAGTACTTC.